The present TCR beta chain was sequenced within a study of shared clonotypes between healthy human individuals. V was trimmed by 4 bases and J by 7 bases, leaving 23 bases between them. The V gene's germline CDR1 is SGHTA and CDR2 FQGNSA. The CDR3 runs to 17 residues. Sequencing was performed with immunoSEQ multiplex PCR; in TCRdb, only in-frame clones are kept and a portion is missing. This sample yields some 2.1 million clones, of which about 93% are seen a single time; 1.5% to 2% belongs to the top ten. Naive CD8 cells were CD45RO-negative, positively selected for CCR7, excluding terminally differentiated effector memory CD45RA+ cells.

The sequence came from a man younger than 35 in good health. Some clones in this sample may be carry-over from other donors' samples. V is TRBV7-2 and J is TRBJ2-1; a weak D match, TRBD2 (6 bases). The material sequenced was naive CD8+ T cells from PBMCs. The CDR3 here is CASSSRLLGGGLNEQFF. CDR3 DNA: TGTGCCAGCAGCTCCCGCCTACTCGGGGGAGGCTTAAATGAGCAGTTCTTC.